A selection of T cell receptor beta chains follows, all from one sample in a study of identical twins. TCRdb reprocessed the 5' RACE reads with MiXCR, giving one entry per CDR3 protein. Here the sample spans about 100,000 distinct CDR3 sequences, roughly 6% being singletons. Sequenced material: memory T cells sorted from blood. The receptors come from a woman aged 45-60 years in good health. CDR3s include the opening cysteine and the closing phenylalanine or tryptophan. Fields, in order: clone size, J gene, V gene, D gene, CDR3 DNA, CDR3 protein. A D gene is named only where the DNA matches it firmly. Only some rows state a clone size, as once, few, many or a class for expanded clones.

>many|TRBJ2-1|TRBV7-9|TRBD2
TGTGCCAGCAGCTCAAGACTAGCGGGAGGACATGAGCAGTTCTTC
CASSSRLAGGHEQFF
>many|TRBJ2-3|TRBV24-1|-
TGTGCCACCAGTGACCTGGGGGATACGCAGTATTTT
CATSDLGDTQYF
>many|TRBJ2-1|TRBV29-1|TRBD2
TGCAGCGTTGGAGTTACTAGCGGGTACAATGAGCAGTTCTTC
CSVGVTSGYNEQFF
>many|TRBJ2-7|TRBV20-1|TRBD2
TGCAGTGCTAGCCCCTCCGCCGGGACTAGCGGCTACGAGCAGTACTTC
CSASPSAGTSGYEQYF
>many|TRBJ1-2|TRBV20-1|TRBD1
TGCAGTGCCGGAACAGGGGCAGGTCTCTATGGCTACACCTTC
CSAGTGAGLYGYTF
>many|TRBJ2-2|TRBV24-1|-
TGTGCCACCAGTGATCGGGACGGGGAGCTGTTTTTT
CATSDRDGELFF
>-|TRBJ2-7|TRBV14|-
TGTGCCAGCAGCCAGGATAGGACAGCGAGAAGCGAGCAGTACTTC
CASSQDRTARSEQYF
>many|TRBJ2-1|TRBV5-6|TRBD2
TGTGCCAGCAGCTTGGGGGGTGCGACTAGCGGGAGGAAAGGGCCTACATATGAGCAGTTCTTC
CASSLGGATSGRKGPTYEQFF
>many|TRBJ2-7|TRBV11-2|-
TGTGCCAGCAGCTTAGGCGGCAGATCCTACGAGCAGTACTTC
CASSLGGRSYEQYF
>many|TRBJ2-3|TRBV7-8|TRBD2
TGTGCCAGCAGCCGTCTTAGCGGGAGCAGGACAGATACGCAGTATTTT
CASSRLSGSRTDTQYF
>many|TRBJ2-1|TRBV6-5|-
TGTGCCAGCAGTCTAGGGGGGGCCTACAATGAGCAGTTCTTC
CASSLGGAYNEQFF
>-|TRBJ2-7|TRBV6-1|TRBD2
TGTGCCAGCAGTGAAGCGGCACCGGGACTAGTGAGGGCCTACGAGCAGTACTTC
CASSEAAPGLVRAYEQYF
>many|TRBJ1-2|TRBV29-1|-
TGCAGCGTTGATTCGGGCCGCGGCTATGGCTACACCTTC
CSVDSGRGYGYTF
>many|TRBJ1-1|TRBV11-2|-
TGTGCCAGCAGCCCCACCCCCGCGGGCACTGAAGCTTTCTTT
CASSPTPAGTEAFF
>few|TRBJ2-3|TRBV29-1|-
TGCAGCGTAGACAAAGCTAGCACAGATACGCAGTATTTT
CSVDKASTDTQYF
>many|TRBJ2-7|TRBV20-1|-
TGCAGTGTGGCGGACCCACTCAACGAGCAGTACTTC
CSVADPLNEQYF
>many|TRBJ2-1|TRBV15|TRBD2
TGTGCCACCAGCAAGGACGGGCGGGGGGACAATGAGCAGTTCTTC
CATSKDGRGDNEQFF
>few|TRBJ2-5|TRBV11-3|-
TGTGCCAGCAGCTCGGCGTGGGCAGACCAAGAGACCCAGTACTTC
CASSSAWADQETQYF
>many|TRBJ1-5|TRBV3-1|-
TGTGCCAGCAGCGCACCGGGGCGCAATCAGCCCCAGCATTTT
CASSAPGRNQPQHF
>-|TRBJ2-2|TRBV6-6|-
TGTGCCAGCAGTTACTCGGCTAGGGGGTTAAACACCGGGGAGCTGTTTTTT
CASSYSARGLNTGELFF
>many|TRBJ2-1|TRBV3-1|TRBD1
TGTGCCAGCAGCCAAGATGAGACAGGGAATCCGTTCTTC
CASSQDETGNPFF
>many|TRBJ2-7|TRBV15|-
TGTGCCACCAGCAGAGAGGGGGGGCCCTACGAGCAGTACTTC
CATSREGGPYEQYF
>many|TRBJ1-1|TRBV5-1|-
TGCGCCAGCAGCAGATACACCGGGGGCAAAGTCAACACTGAAGCTTTCTTT
CASSRYTGGKVNTEAFF
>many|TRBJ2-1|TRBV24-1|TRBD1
TGTGCCACCACACGCGGACAGGGCAATGAGCAGTTCTTC
CATTRGQGNEQFF
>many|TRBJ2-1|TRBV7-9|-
TGTGCCAGCAGCGCGGGGCAGGGTCGGTTTGAGCAGTTCTTC
CASSAGQGRFEQFF
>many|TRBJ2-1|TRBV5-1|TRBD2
TGCGCCAGCAGCTGGACTAGCGGGAATGTACTTGAGCAGTTCTTC
CASSWTSGNVLEQFF
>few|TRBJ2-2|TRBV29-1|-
TGCAGCGTTGAAGATGTAGGCGGGGAGCTGTTTTTT
CSVEDVGGELFF
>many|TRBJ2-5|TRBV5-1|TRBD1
TGCGCCAGCAGCTTGGGAGAGACAGGGCCCCAAGAGACCCAGTACTTC
CASSLGETGPQETQYF
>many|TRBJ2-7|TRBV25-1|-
TGTGCCAGCAGTGTGAAATACGAGCAGTACTTC
CASSVKYEQYF
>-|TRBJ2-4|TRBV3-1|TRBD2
TGTGCCAGCAGCCTCTCTAGCGGGGTAGCCAAAAACATTCAGTACTTC
CASSLSSGVAKNIQYF
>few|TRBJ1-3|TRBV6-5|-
TGTGCCAGCAGTTTATGGGGGACGGGCTCTGGAAACACCATATATTTT
CASSLWGTGSGNTIYF
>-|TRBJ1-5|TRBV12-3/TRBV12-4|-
TGTTCCAGCAGTTTTGAAGGGATTGTCAATCAGCCCCAGCATTTT
CSSSFEGIVNQPQHF
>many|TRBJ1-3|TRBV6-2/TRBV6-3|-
TGTGCCATACGGGCCGAAGGTAACACCATATATTTT
CAIRAEGNTIYF
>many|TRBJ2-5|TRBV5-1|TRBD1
TGCGCCAGCAGCTTGGGACAGGGGGCCCCGTCTGAGACCCAGTACTTC
CASSLGQGAPSETQYF
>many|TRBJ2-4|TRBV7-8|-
TGTGCCAGCAGCCCCAGGGAAAACATTCAGTACTTC
CASSPRENIQYF
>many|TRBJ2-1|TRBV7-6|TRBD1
TGTGCCAGCAGCTTAAGACAGGGGGCGTACAATGAGCAGTTCTTC
CASSLRQGAYNEQFF
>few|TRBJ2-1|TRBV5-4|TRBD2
TGTGCCAGCATGAACGGGAGGGCGGTCGGGAATGAGCAGTTCTTC
CASMNGRAVGNEQFF
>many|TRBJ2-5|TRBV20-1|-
TGCAGTGCCATTAGGGGACATGGGGGTGAGACCCAGTACTTC
CSAIRGHGGETQYF
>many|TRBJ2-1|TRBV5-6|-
TGTGCCAGCCTTCCCTACGGGGGAGAAGCCAATGAGCAGTTCTTC
CASLPYGGEANEQFF
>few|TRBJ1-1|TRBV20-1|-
TGCAGTGCTAATCCCACCATGAACACTGAAGCTTTCTTT
CSANPTMNTEAFF